The 28 T cell receptor beta chains listed next were all sequenced from one sample in a study of blood T cell repertoires in COVID-19. Clones were read by immunoSEQ multiplex PCR, and TCRdb kept only the in-frame ones, dropping some. Of fewer than 150,000 clones listed, approximately 84% are singletons. Sequenced material: peripheral blood. All receptors come from a woman aged 40 to 49 with acute or convalescent COVID-19.

V and J are TRBV19 and TRBJ1-5, with D possibly TRBD1 on 6 matching bases. V dropped 7 bases and J dropped 4 bases, with 14 bases sitting between them. Germline V gene lookup returns CDR1 LNHDA and CDR2 SQIVND (reference sequence). This CDR3 is built from 14 residues. The CDR3 loop is CASTLRTVNQPQHF. CDR3 nucleotides: TGTGCCAGTACCCTCAGGACAGTTAATCAGCCCCAGCATTTT.

This clone has just one count. The CDR3 coding sequence is TGTGCCAGCAGTTCTGGGACAGGGCAATTCCCCTATGGCTACACCTTC. Protein product: CASSSGTGQFPYGYTF. The V call is TRBV27, the J call TRBJ1-2; 9 bases are a match to TRBD1. V lost 4 bases and J lost 4; bases outside the gene matches: 10. Germline assignment: CDR1 MNHEY and CDR2 SMNVEV (reference sequence). The CDR3 totals 16 residues.

The J gene is TRBJ2-2, the V gene TRBV18, with D possibly matching TRBD2 (5 bases). Germline V lookup: CDR1 KGHSH, CDR2 LQKENI. There are 18 residues in the CDR3. The ends were cut back, 4 bases at V and 1 base at J, with 19 bases in the middle. The CDR3 sequence is CASSLLGPALGNTGELFF. The CDR3 DNA reads as TGTGCCAGCTCACTCCTCGGGCCCGCACTAGGGAACACCGGGGAGCTGTTTTTT. Full variable domain (remainder filled in from reference TRBV18 and TRBJ2-2): NAGVMQNPRHLVRRRGQEARLRCSPMKGHSHVYWYRQLPEEGLKFMVYLQKENIIDESGMPKERFSAEFPKEGPSILRIQQVVRGDSAAYFCASSLLGPALGNTGELFFGEGSRLTVL.

V and J are TRBV27 and TRBJ2-3, with a possible D match to TRBD2 (6 bases). Germline V CDR1 and CDR2: MNHEY, SMNVEV (reference sequence). The V end lost 7 bases, the J end lost 4 bases, and 15 bases lay between the germline ends. The CDR3 extends over 14 amino acids. CDR3 in amino acids: CASNAGTGSDTQYF. The CDR3 region has the DNA TGTGCCAGCAATGCGGGGACGGGGTCAGATACGCAGTATTTT.

The rearrangement links TRBV27 to TRBJ1-2; 9 positions agree with TRBD1. The CDR3 has 15 residues. Trimming at V came to 6 bases and at J to 7 bases, leaving 12 bases not matched to a gene. Germline V gives CDR1 MNHEY, CDR2 SMNVEV (reference sequence). CDR3 DNA sequence: TGTGCCAGCAGAGCTGGGGGGACAGGGATCCCTGGCTACACCTTC. Its translation: CASRAGGTGIPGYTF.

The chain links TRBV7-6 to TRBJ2-3, with 8 bases that match TRBD2. The V gene's germline CDR1 is SGHVS and CDR2 FNYEAQ. The CDR3 runs 14 residues. V was pared by 5 bases and J by 2 bases, with 3 bases of the junction left unmatched. In nucleotides, the CDR3 is TGTGCCAGCAGCGGGCGGGGGGTCACAGATACGCAGTATTTT. As protein: CASSGRGVTDTQYF.

This clone has just a few counts. The V call is TRBV20-1, the J call TRBJ2-3; tentative D call: TRBD2 (7 bases). V shed 3 bases and J shed 8 bases, with 24 bases lying between them. The CDR3 extends over 16 amino acids. CDR1 and CDR2 (germline): DFQATT, SNEGSKA (reference sequence). This chain's CDR3 is CSASQVRGGAPGTQYF. The CDR3 DNA reads TGCAGTGCTAGTCAAGTTAGAGGGGGGGCCCCGGGTACGCAGTATTTT.

This chain uses TRBV7-2 with TRBJ2-7; possible D gene TRBD1, 5 bases. Germline CDR1 and CDR2: SGHTA and FQGNSA. CDR3 length equals 15 residues. Trimming pared 1 base from V and 1 base from J, leaving 11 bases between. CDR3 sequence: CASSLEQGQSYEQYF. In DNA, the CDR3 is TGTGCCAGCAGCTTAGAGCAGGGTCAGTCCTACGAGCAGTACTTC.

The count of this clone is one. The chain recombines TRBV10-3 with TRBJ2-6; D is perhaps TRBD1 (5 bases). The CDR3 contains 17 residues. From germline, CDR1 is ENHRY and CDR2 SYGVKD. Trimming left V 5 bases short and J 0 bases short, with 14 bases between. This CDR3 reads CAISRVVDNSGANVLTF. The CDR3 DNA sequence: TGTGCCATCAGTCGAGTCGTGGACAACTCTGGGGCCAACGTCCTGACTTTC.

The chain carries TRBV5-4 and TRBJ1-1; 8 bases line up with TRBD1. This CDR3 comprises 14 residues. Germline V gene lookup returns CDR1 SGHNT and CDR2 YYREEE (reference sequence). V lost 0 bases and J lost 7; bases outside the gene matches: 5. Here the CDR3 DNA reads TGTGCCAGCAGCTTGGGGACAGGGTACAGTGAAGCTTTCTTT. Its protein product is CASSLGTGYSEAFF.

This sequence joins TRBV18 and TRBJ1-1, with 7 bases lining up with TRBD1. Germline V CDR1 and CDR2: KGHSH, LQKENI. Trimming at V came to 6 bases and at J to 8 bases, leaving 15 bases not matched to a gene. This CDR3 is built from 15 residues. In DNA, the CDR3 is TGTGCCAGCTCCCGACCCGACAGGGAGGTGTCAGAAGCTTTCTTT. Its protein is CASSRPDREVSEAFF.

The chain combines TRBV3-1 (or the pseudogene TRBV3-2) with TRBJ1-5, with TRBD1 identical over 8 bases. The CDR3 sequence is 18 residues long. With 1 base clipped from V and 9 bases from J, the junction kept 17 bases outside the gene matches. The germline V gene encodes CDR1 LGHDT and CDR2 YNNKEL (reference sequence). CDR3 amino acids: CASSQGPAGQGACMPQHF. CDR3 DNA: TGTGCCAGCAGCCAAGGTCCCGCGGGGCAGGGGGCCTGTATGCCCCAGCATTTT.

This chain links TRBV6-2 or TRBV6-3 with TRBJ2-3, with D tentatively TRBD1 (5 bases). In germline, CDR1 is MNHEY, CDR2 SVGEGT. V lost 2 bases, J lost 4 bases, and 16 bases lay in between. This CDR3 region has 16 residues. The DNA for the CDR3 is TGTGCCAGCAGTTACGTAGGGGCCTCCGGTTCAGATACGCAGTATTTT. It codes for CASSYVGASGSDTQYF.

The gene calls are TRBV15 and TRBJ2-7; TRBD2 matches at 8 bases. CDR1 is LNHNV, CDR2 YYDKDF, per germline (reference sequence). This CDR3 is 15 amino acids long. Trimming cost V 2 bases and J 3 bases; bases outside gene matches: 6. DNA of the CDR3: TGTGCCACCAGCAGAACCGCCGGGGGGGTCTACGAGCAGTACTTC. Protein sequence: CATSRTAGGVYEQYF. The full variable domain, with the rest looked up from reference TRBV15 and TRBJ2-7, is DAMVIQNPRYQVTQFGKPVTLSCSQTLNHNVMYWYQQKSSQAPKLLFHYYDKDFNNEADTPDNFQSRRPNTSFCFLDIRSPGLGDTAMYLCATSRTAGGVYEQYFGPGTRLTVT.

In this sample, this clone turned up once. This chain uses TRBV11-2 with TRBJ2-7, with a tentative D call TRBD1 (6 bases). Germline CDR1 and CDR2: SGHAT and FQNNGV. With 1 base removed from V and 9 bases from J, the gap between germline ends came to 22 bases. The CDR3 runs 16 residues. CDR3 DNA: TGTGCCAGCAGCTTAGTTGGGACACCATCAGATTTCGGGCAGTACTTC. Protein sequence: CASSLVGTPSDFGQYF.

The chain uses TRBV5-4 and TRBJ2-3, with D perhaps TRBD1 (6 bases). Trimming took off 3 bases at V and 2 bases at J, with 16 bases between the two ends. Germline V CDR1 and CDR2: SGHNT, YYREEE (reference sequence). This CDR3 is built from 16 residues. The CDR3: CASSSQQGADTDTQYF. The CDR3 DNA sequence: TGTGCCAGCAGCTCTCAACAGGGTGCGGACACAGATACGCAGTATTTT.

V is TRBV5-8 and J is TRBJ2-3; TRBD1 matches at 7 bases. Germline CDR1 SGHTS, CDR2 YDEGEE. This CDR3 contains 16 residues. V lost 4 bases, J lost 0 bases, and 8 bases stayed unmatched. CDR3 amino acids: CASSLQGRGSTDTQYF. The CDR3 DNA is TGTGCCAGCAGCCTACAGGGCAGGGGGAGCACAGATACGCAGTATTTT.

The chain uses TRBV7-9 and TRBJ1-1; 7 bases fit TRBD1. The CDR3 length is 14 residues. From germline, CDR1 is SEHNR and CDR2 FQNEAQ (reference sequence). Losses at the gene ends were 2 bases for V and 4 bases for J; bases not matched to a gene: 4. CDR3 protein: CASSLSTGVTEAFF. In DNA, the CDR3 is TGTGCCAGCAGCTTATCAACAGGGGTCACTGAAGCTTTCTTT.

The V gene is TRBV6-2 or TRBV6-3, the J gene TRBJ2-1; perhaps TRBD2 as D (6 bases). Per the germline V gene, CDR1 is MNHEY and CDR2 is SVGEGT. The CDR3 covers 13 residues. Trimming cost V 5 bases and J 9 bases, with 14 bases left between them. CDR3 sequence (DNA): TGTGCCAGCAGTCGGGACTCCCAGGGTGAGCAGTTCTTC. Translation: CASSRDSQGEQFF.

This clone was recorded once. The chain couples TRBV29-1 to TRBJ2-3; D not certain. This CDR3 spans 12 amino acids. The germline V gene encodes CDR1 SQVTM and CDR2 ANQGSEA. V gave up 7 bases and J gave up 5 bases, with 13 bases separating them. The CDR3 loop is CSETKSQDTQYF. The CDR3 nucleotides read TGCAGCGAGACAAAAAGTCAAGATACGCAGTATTTT.

This clone was recorded once. The rearrangement uses TRBV11-3 and TRBJ1-1; the D gene is possibly TRBD1 (6 bases). V was shortened by 2 bases and J by 11 bases, with 12 bases between the two germline ends. The CDR3 has 12 amino acids. Germline V gene lookup returns CDR1 SGHNT and CDR2 YENEEA. The chain's CDR3 is CASSLLQGPAFF. CDR3 DNA: TGTGCCAGCAGCTTACTACAGGGCCCCGCTTTCTTT.

The V call is TRBV30, the J call TRBJ1-2; D might be TRBD1 (5 bases). Trimming took 4 bases from V and 3 from J, leaving 12 bases between them. Germline values: CDR1 GTSNPN, CDR2 SVGIG (reference sequence). The CDR3 has 13 residues. In DNA form, the CDR3 reads TGTGCCTGGAAAGGAACAGGAGACTATGGCTACACCTTC. Amino acids: CAWKGTGDYGYTF. Combining the CDR3 with reference TRBV30 and TRBJ1-2 gives the whole variable domain SQTIHQWPATLVQPVGSPLSLECTVEGTSNPNLYWYRQAAGRGLQLLFYSVGIGQISSEVPQNLSASRPQDRQFILSSKKLLLSDSGFYLCAWKGTGDYGYTFGSGTRLTVV.

V and J are TRBV5-1 and TRBJ2-1; D unclear. V was pared by 7 bases and J by 3 bases, with 5 bases between. Germline values: CDR1 SGHRS, CDR2 YFSETQ. CDR3 length: 11 amino acids. The CDR3 bases are TGCGCCAGCTCCAGCTACAATGAGCAGTTCTTC. It specifies CASSSYNEQFF.

This chain joins TRBV7-9 and TRBJ1-1, with 7 nucleotides matching TRBD1. J gave up 1 base and V 0 bases, and 5 bases lay outside the gene matches. CDR1 is SEHNR, CDR2 FQNEAQ, per germline (reference sequence). The CDR3 has 16 residues. Here the CDR3 reads CASSLALGTANTEAFF. DNA for the CDR3: TGTGCCAGCAGCTTAGCCCTCGGGACAGCGAACACTGAAGCTTTCTTT.

The rearrangement joins TRBV24-1 to TRBJ2-1, with D unresolved. CDR1 KGHDR and CDR2 SFDVKD come from the germline V gene. The CDR3 sequence is 12 residues long. Trimming removed 4 bases at V and 4 bases at J, with 4 bases between. The CDR3 bases are TGTGCCACCAGTGACCAGTACAATGAGCAGTTCTTC. This gives the protein CATSDQYNEQFF.

This clone has more than one count but fewer than ten. The genes are TRBV19 and TRBJ1-4; TRBD1 is a possible D gene (5 bases). The germline gives CDR1 LNHDA, CDR2 SQIVND (reference sequence). V gave up 6 bases and J gave up 0 bases, with 8 bases separating them. CDR3 length: 14 amino acids. This CDR3 reads CASRLQATNEKLFF. Here the CDR3 DNA reads TGTGCCAGTAGACTACAGGCAACTAATGAAAAACTGTTTTTT.

The chain is built from TRBV14 and TRBJ2-7; 10 bases are shared with TRBD1. The V segment lost 4 bases and the J segment 4 bases; nucleotides outside the gene matches: 7. This CDR3 has 15 residues. Per germline, CDR1 SGHDN and CDR2 FVKESK. CDR3 residues: CASSRIGTGVYEQYF. The CDR3 DNA reads as TGTGCCAGCAGCCGCATCGGGACAGGGGTGTACGAGCAGTACTTC.

The rearrangement links TRBV21-1 to TRBJ1-2. TRBV21-1 is marked as a pseudogene. CDR3 length equals 13 residues. The CDR3 sequence is CASKQGGGYGYTF. The DNA of the CDR3 is TGTGCCAGCAAACAGGGCGGGGGCTATGGCTACACCTTC.